This T cell receptor (beta chain) was observed in a study of cytotoxic CD8 clonotypes in ibrutinib-treated CLL. Libraries were prepared by immunoSEQ multiplex PCR; TCRdb keeps only in-frame clonotypes and omits some of them. The repertoire includes tens of thousands of clones, roughly 59% of them detected once, and over 12% sits in the top ten. Germline trimming cut 1 base from V and 5 bases from J; bases unmatched to any gene: 4. Looked up from germline, CDR1 is SGHTA and CDR2 is FQGNSA. This CDR3 contains 15 residues. The table lists this clone with many counts. The chain has TRBV7-2 and TRBJ1-5, with 8 bases fitting TRBD1. The starting material was PBMCs, obtained after 12 months of ibrutinib treatment. The TCR comes from a human donor with chronic lymphocytic leukemia. The CDR3 DNA reads as TGTGCCAGCAGCTTAGTCGGGACAGGATATCAGCCCCAGCATTTT. Translating it yields CASSLVGTGYQPQHF.